This T cell receptor (beta chain) stems from a study of blood T cell repertoires in COVID-19. Looking at the study overall: Acute and convalescent COVID-19 samples came from the United States, Italy and Spain. In each case, the material was cDNA or gDNA derived from T cells, B-cell-depleted T cells, or PBMCs.

Per the study methods: Reference gene primer amplification in the assay estimated nucleated cell counts. Using immunoSEQ multiplex PCR, the repertoire was profiled, and TCRdb retains in-frame clones only, with some absent. That table furnishes V, J and clone size, whereas the DNA furnished D and trimming. In the table there are 55,000 to 75,000 clones, approximately 84% of which are singletons. The germline V gene encodes CDR1 MNHNY and CDR2 SVGAGI (reference sequence). The ends were cut back, 7 bases at V and 0 bases at J, with 10 bases in the middle. The CDR3 extends over 13 amino acids. The sequencing sample was made of peripheral blood. The gene calls are TRBV6-6 and TRBJ2-7, with a possible D match to TRBD2 (5 bases). The TCR sequence derives from a man over 45 with active COVID-19. In DNA, the CDR3 is TGTGCCAGCAACACCGCGGGCTCCTACGAGCAGTACTTC. Translated, it gives CASNTAGSYEQYF.